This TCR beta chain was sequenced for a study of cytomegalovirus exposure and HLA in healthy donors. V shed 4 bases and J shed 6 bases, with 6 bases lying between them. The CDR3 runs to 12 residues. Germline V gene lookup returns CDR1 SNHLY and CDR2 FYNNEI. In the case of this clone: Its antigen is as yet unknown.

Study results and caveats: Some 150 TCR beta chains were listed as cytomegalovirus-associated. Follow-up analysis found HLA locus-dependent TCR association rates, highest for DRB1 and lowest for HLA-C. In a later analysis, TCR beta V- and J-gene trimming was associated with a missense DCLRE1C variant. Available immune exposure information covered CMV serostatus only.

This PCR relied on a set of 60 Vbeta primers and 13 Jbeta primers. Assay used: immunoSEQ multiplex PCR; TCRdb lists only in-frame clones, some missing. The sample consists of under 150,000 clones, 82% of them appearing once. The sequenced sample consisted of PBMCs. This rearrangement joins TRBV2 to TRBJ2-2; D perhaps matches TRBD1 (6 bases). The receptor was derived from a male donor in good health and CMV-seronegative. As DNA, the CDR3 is TGTGCCAGCAGTGGGACAGCCGGGGAGCTGTTTTTT. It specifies CASSGTAGELFF.